This T cell receptor beta chain comes out of a study of shared clonotypes between healthy human individuals. With 4 bases removed from V and 6 bases from J, the gap between germline ends came to 8 bases. The CDR3 extends over 12 amino acids. CDR1 and CDR2 (germline): MGHRA, YSYEKL. Method: immunoSEQ multiplex PCR; TCRdb's copy keeps in-frame clones and lacks some. The table has roughly 1 million clones, around four fifths seen once. The chain couples TRBV4-1 to TRBJ2-3; D ambiguous. The receptor was derived from a man aged 18 to 35 in good health. The material sequenced was memory CD4+ T cells sorted from blood. The subset was: CD45RA-negative fraction. Written as DNA, the CDR3 is TGCGCCAGCAGCCGACCGGTCGATACGCAGTATTTT. Translation gives CASSRPVDTQYF.